This T cell receptor (beta chain) was found in a study of vaccination effects on CD4 cells after COVID-19. V shed 5 bases and J shed 6 bases, with 8 bases lying between them. The CDR3 length is 12 residues. Germline V gene sequence: CDR1 LNHDA, CDR2 SQIVND (reference sequence). Findings and caveats of the study: In vaccinees who were healthy, merely 1 out of 255 vaccine-induced clones cross-reacted with common cold coronaviruses.

Profiled with immunoSEQ multiplex PCR; TCRdb holds only in-frame clones, not every one. The repertoire has about 31,000 clones, roughly 76% of them found once; the top ten carry 5.5% to 7.5%. Antigen-specific CD4+ T cells were first expanded with viral peptide pools by the ViraFEST assay and only then sequenced. At the end of around eleven days of culture, CD4+ T cells were isolated. Of the BNT162b2 and mRNA-1273 vaccines, participants received two doses of one or the other. Each vaccine recipient was nucleocapsid antibody negative and had no prior SARS-CoV-2 infection. A note on this clone: Antigen: not known.

The rearrangement uses TRBV19 and TRBJ2-1; D not certain. The source material was CD4+ T cells from PBMCs cultured with SARS-CoV-2 spike peptides, sampled after COVID-19 vaccination. This TCR was sampled from a human donor who received a COVID-19 vaccine. Some clones in this sample may be carry-over from other donors' samples. In DNA form, the CDR3 reads TGTGCCAGTAGTCTTCGGACCAATGAGCAGTTCTTC. It codes for CASSLRTNEQFF.